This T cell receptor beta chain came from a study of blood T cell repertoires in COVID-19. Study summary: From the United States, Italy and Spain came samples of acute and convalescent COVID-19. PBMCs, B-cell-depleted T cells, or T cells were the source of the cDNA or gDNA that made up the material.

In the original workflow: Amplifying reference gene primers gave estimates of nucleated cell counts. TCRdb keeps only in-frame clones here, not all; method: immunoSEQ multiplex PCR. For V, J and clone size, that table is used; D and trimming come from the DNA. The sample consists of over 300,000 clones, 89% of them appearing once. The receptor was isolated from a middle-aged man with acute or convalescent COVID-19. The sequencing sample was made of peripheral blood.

The CDR3 protein is CASSQDSVGAYGYTF. The CDR3 DNA is TGTGCCAGCAGCCAAGATTCTGTAGGGGCCTATGGCTACACCTTC. The chain links TRBV3-1 (or the pseudogene TRBV3-2) to TRBJ1-2; D possibly corresponds to TRBD1 (5 bases). Germline V gene data show CDR1 as LGHDT and CDR2 as YNNKEL (reference sequence). The CDR3 has 15 residues. Trimming left V 0 bases short and J 4 bases short, with 12 bases between.